This TCR beta chain is from a study of T cell responses to AZD1222 COVID-19 vaccine. Sequencing was performed with immunoSEQ multiplex PCR; in TCRdb, only in-frame clones are kept and a portion is missing. The sample has 140,000 to 150,000 clones; roughly 93% are singletons. Points from the study as a whole: Among AZD1222 vaccinees, only five to seven were seropositive at baseline. No repertoire was sampled before or during the peak T cell response, only after it. Increases in Spike-specific TCR breadth and depth were seen after two AZD1222 doses. Spike was spanned by vaccine-associated CD4 TCRs, with dominance at 160-218 and 743-854.

The CDR3 loop spans 15 amino acids. CDR1 MDHEN and CDR2 SYDVKM come from the germline V gene. V was clipped by 3 bases and J by 1 base, with 12 bases between them. As to this clone: Antigen unknown.

The material sequenced was peripheral blood, taken after recovery from COVID-19. The V call is TRBV28, the J call TRBJ1-1, with D unresolved. This receptor was obtained from an adult who had recovered from COVID-19. The CDR3 sequence is CASSFGGLRNTEAFF. CDR3 nucleotides: TGTGCCAGCAGTTTTGGAGGCCTAAGGAACACTGAAGCTTTCTTT. Complete variable domain (other parts from reference TRBV28 and TRBJ1-1): DVKVTQSSRYLVKRTGEKVFLECVQDMDHENMFWYRQDPGLGLRLIYFSYDVKMKEKGDIPEGYSVSREKKERFSLILESASTNQTSMYLCASSFGGLRNTEAFFGQGTRLTVV.